This T cell receptor beta chain was obtained from a study of blood T cell repertoires in COVID-19. Study overall: The origin of the acute and convalescent COVID-19 samples was the United States, Italy and Spain. PBMCs, B-cell-depleted T cells, or T cells were the source of the cDNA or gDNA that made up the material.

In the original workflow: Reference gene primer amplification gave estimated nucleated cell counts. Profiling relied on immunoSEQ multiplex PCR, and the TCRdb table lists in-frame clones only, not all of them. For V, J and clone size, that table is used; D and trimming come from the DNA. Of about 190,000 clones in the sample, roughly 88% were seen once. Germline lookup yields CDR1 SGHAT and CDR2 FQNNGV. Trimming at V came to 8 bases and at J to 3 bases, leaving 6 bases not matched to a gene. This CDR3 region has 15 residues. This clonotype was obtained from a woman between 40 and 50 years old who had recovered from COVID-19. V gene TRBV11-2 combines with J gene TRBJ2-1, with TRBD1 matching 11 bases. Sequenced input: peripheral blood. The CDR3 reads CASHPGTGGYNEQFF. Written as DNA, the CDR3 is TGTGCCAGCCACCCTGGGACAGGGGGCTACAATGAGCAGTTCTTC. Supplemented by reference TRBV11-2 and TRBJ2-1, the full variable domain reads EAGVAQSPRYKIIEKRQSVAFWCNPISGHATLYWYQQILGQGPKLLIQFQNNGVVDDSQLPKDRFSAERLKGVDSTLKIQPAKLEDSAVYLCASHPGTGGYNEQFFGPGTRLTVL.